The rows below give T cell receptor beta chains drawn from one sample of a study of shared clonotypes between healthy human individuals. Using immunoSEQ multiplex PCR, the repertoire was profiled, and TCRdb retains in-frame clones only, with some absent. The sample contains about 2.3 million clones, 85% to 95% of which appear only once. Sequences were obtained from naive CD4+ T cells from PBMCs. The receptors derive from a man between 18 and 35 years old in good health. Some clones in this sample may be carry-over from other donors' samples. Each CDR3 is given with its conserved first and last residue. The D gene is left open where the match is weak. Clone sizes are given selectively: once, few, many, or a class where the clone is expanded.

j_call d_call clone_size v_call cdr3_aa cdr3_nt
TRBJ2-7 TRBD1 NA TRBV7-2 CASSFGTGRREQYF TGTGCCAGCAGCTTCGGGACAGGGAGGAGGGAGCAGTACTTC
TRBJ2-7 NA once TRBV2 CASSVQNYEQYF TGTGCCAGCAGTGTCCAAAATTACGAGCAGTACTTC
TRBJ2-3 TRBD1 NA TRBV29-1 CSTWGSDRGLTDTQYF TGCAGCACTTGGGGTTCGGACAGGGGGCTTACAGATACGCAGTATTTT
TRBJ1-5 NA NA TRBV5-6 CASSLYREDGNQPQHF TGTGCCAGCAGCTTGTACAGGGAGGATGGCAATCAGCCCCAGCATTTT
TRBJ2-5 NA NA TRBV27 CASSLNQGGRETQYF TGTGCCAGCAGCCTAAACCAGGGAGGACGCGAGACCCAGTACTTC
TRBJ2-5 NA NA TRBV5-6 CASSLRVGETQYF TGTGCCAGCAGCTTGAGGGTCGGAGAGACCCAGTACTTC
TRBJ1-4 NA NA TRBV28 CASSLIRGDGVVKLFF TGTGCCAGCAGTTTAATTAGGGGAGACGGGGTGGTAAAACTGTTTTTT
TRBJ1-2 TRBD1 few TRBV9 CASSALSNGQDGYTF TGTGCCAGCAGCGCCCTCTCGAATGGACAGGATGGCTACACCTTC
TRBJ1-6 NA NA TRBV4-3 CASSQAANPYNSPLHF TGCGCCAGCAGCCAAGCGGCAAATCCCTATAATTCACCCCTCCACTTT
TRBJ2-1 NA NA TRBV4-3 CASSQRTLYNEQFF TGCGCCAGCAGCCAACGGACTCTTTACAATGAGCAGTTCTTC
TRBJ1-3 NA NA TRBV18 CASSPKASGNTIYF TGTGCCAGCTCACCAAAGGCATCTGGAAACACCATATATTTT
TRBJ2-7 NA NA TRBV29-1 CSVGAGVAEQYF TGCAGCGTTGGTGCCGGGGTCGCCGAGCAGTACTTC
TRBJ2-7 NA NA TRBV6-1 CASSGGTSSSYEQYF TGTGCCAGCAGTGGGGGAACTAGCAGCTCCTACGAGCAGTACTTC
TRBJ1-4 TRBD1 once TRBV7-9 CASSLTWDRDGNEKLFF TGTGCCAGCAGCTTAACTTGGGACAGGGACGGCAATGAAAAACTGTTTTTT
TRBJ2-1 NA NA TRBV7-2 CASSTFNRVDEQFF TGTGCCAGCAGCACGTTCAATAGAGTTGATGAGCAGTTCTTC
TRBJ1-1 NA NA TRBV15 CATSRDPQQDTEAFF TGTGCCACCAGCAGAGACCCACAGCAGGACACTGAAGCTTTCTTT
TRBJ2-3 TRBD1 NA TRBV2 CASSPPGQGGPDTQYF TGTGCCAGCAGCCCCCCGGGACAGGGAGGGCCAGATACGCAGTATTTT
TRBJ2-2 TRBD1 NA TRBV2 CASSPGQKNTGELFF TGTGCCAGCAGCCCGGGACAGAAGAACACCGGGGAGCTGTTTTTT
TRBJ1-5 NA NA TRBV5-6 CASSLANRVDQPQHF TGTGCCAGCAGCTTGGCCAACAGGGTCGATCAGCCCCAGCATTTT
TRBJ2-2 NA NA TRBV2 CASSEQGSGPGELFF TGTGCCAGCAGTGAACAGGGGAGTGGTCCCGGGGAGCTGTTTTTT
TRBJ1-5 TRBD1 NA TRBV19 CASSLKGANTRNQPQHF TGTGCCAGTAGTCTAAAGGGGGCGAACACACGCAATCAGCCCCAGCATTTT
TRBJ1-1 NA NA TRBV5-1 CASSSGHEKGTEAFF TGCGCCAGCAGCTCGGGACACGAAAAAGGGACTGAAGCTTTCTTT
TRBJ1-2 NA NA TRBV29-1 CSVEAPGHYGYTF TGCAGCGTTGAAGCCCCCGGGCACTATGGCTACACCTTC
TRBJ1-1 NA once TRBV28 CASIRNTEAFF TGTGCCAGCATAAGGAACACTGAAGCTTTCTTT
TRBJ2-2 TRBD2 NA TRBV29-1 CSVRFGTSNGAGELFF TGCAGCGTTCGGTTCGGGACTAGCAATGGCGCCGGGGAGCTGTTTTTT
TRBJ2-1 NA NA TRBV5-1 CASSLEVSYNEQFF TGCGCCAGCAGCTTGGAAGTGTCTTACAATGAGCAGTTCTTC
TRBJ1-3 TRBD1 NA TRBV11-3 CASSTGTGSGNTIYF TGTGCCAGCAGCACCGGGACAGGTTCTGGAAACACCATATATTTT
TRBJ1-1 NA once TRBV6-1 CASRRTVLGNTEAFF TGTGCCAGCAGACGGACGGTCCTAGGGAACACTGAAGCTTTCTTT
TRBJ2-1 TRBD2 NA TRBV29-1 CSVGGPGLADNEQFF TGCAGCGTCGGGGGCCCCGGACTAGCGGACAATGAGCAGTTCTTC
TRBJ2-3 NA once TRBV7-6 CASSLEYVGMSTDTQYF TGTGCCAGCAGCTTAGAATACGTGGGAATGAGCACAGATACGCAGTATTTT
TRBJ2-7 NA once TRBV20-1 CSATGQEYF TGCAGTGCCACAGGGCAGGAATATTTC
TRBJ2-7 TRBD1 NA TRBV6-5 CASSYSNRGSYEQYF TGTGCCAGCAGTTACTCCAACAGGGGGTCCTACGAGCAGTACTTC
TRBJ2-3 NA NA TRBV9 CASSVAQGSTDTQYF TGTGCCAGCAGCGTAGCTCAGGGGAGCACAGATACGCAGTATTTT
TRBJ2-5 NA NA TRBV2 CASSRTQETQYF TGTGCCAGCAGTAGGACGCAAGAGACCCAGTACTTC
TRBJ2-2 TRBD1 NA TRBV6-5 CASSLIPGQYTGELFF TGTGCCAGCAGTTTGATTCCGGGACAGTATACCGGGGAGCTGTTTTTT
TRBJ1-1 NA NA TRBV7-2 CASSFGRGGTEAFF TGTGCCAGCAGCTTCGGGCGCGGCGGCACTGAAGCTTTCTTT
TRBJ2-1 TRBD2 NA TRBV25-1 CASSELGGSSYNEQFF TGTGCCAGCAGTGAATTGGGCGGGAGCTCCTACAATGAGCAGTTCTTC
TRBJ1-2 NA NA TRBV7-9 CASSLGVTTYGYTF TGTGCCAGCAGCTTGGGGGTGACAACCTATGGCTACACCTTC
TRBJ1-1 NA few TRBV2 CASSDLANTEAFF TGTGCCAGCAGTGATCTGGCGAACACTGAAGCTTTCTTT
TRBJ1-3 NA NA TRBV28 CASSLRQALGNTIYF TGTGCCAGCAGCCTTCGACAGGCCCTTGGAAACACCATATATTTT
TRBJ2-7 TRBD1 NA TRBV7-3 CASSLGTGGWYF TGTGCCAGCAGCTTAGGGACAGGGGGCTGGTACTTC
TRBJ2-5 NA NA TRBV28 CASIPIRRYQETQYF TGTGCCAGCATCCCCATCCGTAGATACCAAGAGACCCAGTACTTC
TRBJ1-3 TRBD1 NA TRBV7-9 CASRAPGQGNTIYF TGTGCCAGCAGGGCCCCGGGACAGGGAAACACCATATATTTT
TRBJ2-5 TRBD1 NA TRBV5-1 CASSIGQGNFQETQYF TGCGCCAGCAGCATAGGACAGGGCAACTTTCAAGAGACCCAGTACTTC
TRBJ2-5 TRBD1 NA TRBV6-6 CASRTGETQYF TGTGCCAGCAGGACAGGGGAGACCCAGTACTTC
TRBJ1-5 NA NA TRBV6-4 CASSVARPTGNQPQHF TGTGCCAGCAGTGTCGCCAGGCCGACCGGGAATCAGCCCCAGCATTTT
TRBJ1-1 NA NA TRBV6-6 CASSYPRGGLSQAFF TGTGCCAGCAGTTACCCTCGTGGAGGACTTAGTCAAGCTTTCTTT
TRBJ2-7 NA NA TRBV30 CAWRPPGNSYEQYF TGTGCCTGGAGGCCACCCGGGAACTCATACGAGCAGTACTTC
TRBJ2-3 TRBD2 NA TRBV4-1 CASSRAGGSTDTQYF TGCGCCAGCAGCCGGGCGGGGGGGAGCACAGATACGCAGTATTTT
TRBJ1-1 NA NA TRBV5-1 CASSSGGGLEAFF TGCGCCAGCAGCTCAGGAGGGGGTCTAGAAGCTTTCTTT
TRBJ1-3 NA NA TRBV30 CAWASDSGNTIYF TGTGCCTGGGCGAGTGACTCTGGAAACACCATATATTTT
TRBJ2-1 TRBD2 NA TRBV19 CASSSGGVGHNEQFF TGTGCCAGTAGTAGCGGGGGAGTAGGTCACAATGAGCAGTTCTTC
TRBJ2-7 TRBD2 NA TRBV10-1 CASSGGLAGFYEQYF TGCGCCAGCAGTGGGGGACTAGCGGGATTCTACGAGCAGTACTTC
TRBJ2-4 TRBD1 NA TRBV28 CASSPRIGQGRAIQYF TGTGCCAGCAGTCCCCGAATCGGACAGGGCCGCGCCATTCAGTACTTC
TRBJ2-7 NA NA TRBV7-2 CASSSPLLGEQYF TGTGCCAGCAGCTCACCCCTCCTGGGCGAGCAGTACTTC
TRBJ1-4 NA NA TRBV6-5 CASSYSMGKFLAELFF TGTGCCAGCAGTTACTCGATGGGGAAATTTTTGGCGGAACTGTTTTTT
TRBJ1-1 TRBD1 NA TRBV9 CASSTGGGNTEAFF TGTGCCAGCAGCACAGGGGGTGGGAACACTGAAGCTTTCTTT
TRBJ2-7 TRBD1 NA TRBV5-4 CASSLAGTGINYEQYF TGTGCCAGCAGCTTGGCCGGGACAGGGATTAACTACGAGCAGTACTTC
TRBJ1-4 NA NA TRBV6-5 CASSPQGNEKLFF TGTGCCAGCAGTCCCCAGGGTAATGAAAAACTGTTTTTT
TRBJ1-1 NA NA TRBV29-1 CSAPGKRGFEAFF TGCAGCGCCCCAGGGAAGCGGGGTTTTGAAGCTTTCTTT